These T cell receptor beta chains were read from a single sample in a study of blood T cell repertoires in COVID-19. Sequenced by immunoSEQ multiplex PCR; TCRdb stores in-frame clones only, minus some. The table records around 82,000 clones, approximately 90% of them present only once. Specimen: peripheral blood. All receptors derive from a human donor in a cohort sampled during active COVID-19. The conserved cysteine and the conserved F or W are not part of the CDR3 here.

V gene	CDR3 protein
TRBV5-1	ASSFHRGSAYEQY
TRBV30	AIPSGEGDYNEQF
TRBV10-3	AISDGAGNTIY
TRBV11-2	ASSLALSYEQY
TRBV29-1	SADRGQGNEQF
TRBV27	ASRRNLAGGLYNEQF
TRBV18	ASSPPQGQGSEAF
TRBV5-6	ASSLAVDTQY
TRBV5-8	ASSHGQGPKNTEAF
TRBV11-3	ASSSTGTNTGELF
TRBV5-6	ASQPLDSENYGYT
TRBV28	ASTSLTVEGYT
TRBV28	ASSQQGGFSNQPQH
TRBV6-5	ASRLGTGNQPQH
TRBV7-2	ASSVGSSGGAFSTDTQY
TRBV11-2	ASSLELAVKNIQY
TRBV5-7	ASSLVPRGTSYEQY
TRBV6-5	ASSQDRENTIY
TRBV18	ASLWDRATDTQY
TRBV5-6	ASSPMSDTQY
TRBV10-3	AISELQSTGELF
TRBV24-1	ATRQIRGQFTIY
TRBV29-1	SVGYRGADTQY
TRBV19	ATTGAGRRSTDTQY
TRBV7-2	ASSPARGPQNTEAF
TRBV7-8	ASSLRRDITYNEQF
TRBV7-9	ASSLGAGGGLNEQY
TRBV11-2	ASSSPGLPLNTEAF
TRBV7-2	ASRGAAGGYT
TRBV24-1	ATSDPRKDTYEQY
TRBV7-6	ASSLRGGHGGNQPQH
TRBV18	ASSAGASSNQPQH
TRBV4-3	ASSQGGEVGQPQH
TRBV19	ASSILSSGLTSGNTIY
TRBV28	ASSLQGFPTGELF
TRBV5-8	ASSADRIGGYT
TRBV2	ASSWAQETQY
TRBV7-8	ASLSYRGTGWDEQF
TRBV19	ASSYLQVTVDGYT
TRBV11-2	ASSLNLGQRFSYEQY
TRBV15	ATSRDTGSSLHYEQY
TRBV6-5	ASSYRGMDGYT
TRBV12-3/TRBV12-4	ASTKQGNQPQH
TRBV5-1	ASSLAGGTSGVSLQETQY
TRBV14	ASSWGGPSNTQY
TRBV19	ASGAGTGALNTEAF
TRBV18	ASSPPGGNTIY
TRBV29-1	SVAGQGSGNTIY
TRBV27	ASSSTPRHNEQF
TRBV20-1	SARKLQQY
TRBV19	ASSMTKAPNSPLH
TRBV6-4	ASSREGGDNSPLH
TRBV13	ASSAELGGGSRTDTQY